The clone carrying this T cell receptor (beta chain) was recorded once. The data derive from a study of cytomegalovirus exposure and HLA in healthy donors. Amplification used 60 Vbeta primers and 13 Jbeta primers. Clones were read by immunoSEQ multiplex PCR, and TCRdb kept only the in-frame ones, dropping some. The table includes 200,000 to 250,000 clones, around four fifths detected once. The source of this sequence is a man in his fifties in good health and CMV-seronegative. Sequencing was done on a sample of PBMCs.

The CDR3 DNA reads as TGTGCCAGCAGTCCCCAGGGTTCAAGCTCCTACAATGAGCAGTTCTTC. Encoded protein: CASSPQGSSSYNEQFF. This rearrangement joins TRBV28 to TRBJ2-1; D perhaps matches TRBD1 (5 bases). Between the trimmed V and J ends, which lost 5 bases and 0 bases, there was a span of 14 bases. Germline lookup yields CDR1 MDHEN and CDR2 SYDVKM. The CDR3 sequence is 16 residues long.